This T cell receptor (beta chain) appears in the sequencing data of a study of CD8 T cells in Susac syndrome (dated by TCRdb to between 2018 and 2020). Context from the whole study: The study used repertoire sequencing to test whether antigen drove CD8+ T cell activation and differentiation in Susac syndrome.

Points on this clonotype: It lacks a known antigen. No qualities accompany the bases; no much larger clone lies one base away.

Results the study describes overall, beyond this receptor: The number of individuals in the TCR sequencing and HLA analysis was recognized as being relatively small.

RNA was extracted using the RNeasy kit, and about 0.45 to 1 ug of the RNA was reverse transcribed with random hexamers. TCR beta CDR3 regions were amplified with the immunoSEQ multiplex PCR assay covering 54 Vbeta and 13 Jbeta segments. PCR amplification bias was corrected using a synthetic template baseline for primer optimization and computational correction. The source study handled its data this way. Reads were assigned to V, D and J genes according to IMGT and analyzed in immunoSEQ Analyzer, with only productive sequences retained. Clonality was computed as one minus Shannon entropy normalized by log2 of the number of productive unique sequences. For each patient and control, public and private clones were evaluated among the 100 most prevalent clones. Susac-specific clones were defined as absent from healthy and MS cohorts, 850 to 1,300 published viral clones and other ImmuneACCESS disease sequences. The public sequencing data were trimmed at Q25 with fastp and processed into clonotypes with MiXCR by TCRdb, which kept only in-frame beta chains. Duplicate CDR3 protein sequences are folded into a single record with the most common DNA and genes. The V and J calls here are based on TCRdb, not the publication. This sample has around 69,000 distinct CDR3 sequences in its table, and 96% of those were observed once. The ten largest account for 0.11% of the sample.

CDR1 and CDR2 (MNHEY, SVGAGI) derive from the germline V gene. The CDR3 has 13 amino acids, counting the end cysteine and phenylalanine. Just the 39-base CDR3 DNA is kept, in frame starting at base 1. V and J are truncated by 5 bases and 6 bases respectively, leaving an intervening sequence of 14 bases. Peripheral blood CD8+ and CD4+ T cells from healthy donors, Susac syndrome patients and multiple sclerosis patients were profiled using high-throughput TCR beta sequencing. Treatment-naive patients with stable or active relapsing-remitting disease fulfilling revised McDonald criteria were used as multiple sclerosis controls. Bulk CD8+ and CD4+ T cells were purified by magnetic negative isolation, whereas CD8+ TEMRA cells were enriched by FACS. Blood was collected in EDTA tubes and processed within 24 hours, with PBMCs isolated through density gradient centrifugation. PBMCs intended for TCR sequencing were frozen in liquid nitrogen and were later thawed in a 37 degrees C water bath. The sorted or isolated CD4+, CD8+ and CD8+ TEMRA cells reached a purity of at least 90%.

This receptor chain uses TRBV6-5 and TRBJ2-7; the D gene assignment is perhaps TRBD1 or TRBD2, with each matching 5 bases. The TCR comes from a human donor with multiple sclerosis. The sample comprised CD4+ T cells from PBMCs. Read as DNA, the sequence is TGTGCCAGCAGTACGCCCGGGACGATCGAGCAGTACTTC. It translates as CASSTPGTIEQYF.